The rows below give T cell receptor beta chains drawn from one sample of a study of technical replicates of blood from a handful of donors. Libraries were prepared by immunoSEQ multiplex PCR; TCRdb keeps only in-frame clonotypes and omits some of them. Counted here are under 90,000 clones, approximately 97% occurring once; the ten biggest clones make up around 0.18%. Sequencing was performed on T cells isolated from PBMCs. All receptors derive from a human donor in good health. The CDR3 runs from the conserved cysteine through the conserved F or W.

v_gene	j_gene	CDR3aa
TRBV19	TRBJ2-3	CASSNWRERLSSTDTQYF
TRBV28	TRBJ1-5	CASSLRSGEGQPQHF
TRBV19	TRBJ1-1	CASSQGVEDTEAFF
TRBV11-3	TRBJ2-1	CASSLAGSYNEQFF
TRBV2	TRBJ2-6	CASSPPLAGGSYSQGAGANVLTF
TRBV4-1	TRBJ2-2	CASSQLGGPAGELFF
TRBV28	TRBJ2-3	CASSSSSGSPNTQYF
TRBV6-4	TRBJ2-2	CASSDSKLAGAGELFF
TRBV19	TRBJ2-1	CASSIVGGQGYNEQFF
TRBV27	TRBJ2-5	CASSFLNQGTQYF
TRBV7-9	TRBJ2-3	CASSRGLAGVVITDTQYF
TRBV7-3	TRBJ1-1	CASSQFGATTEAFF
TRBV29-1	TRBJ2-2	CSVQRTGVNTGELFF
TRBV29-1	TRBJ2-2	CSVTEQGLSGELFF
TRBV7-9	TRBJ1-6	CASSRDRDSSPLHF